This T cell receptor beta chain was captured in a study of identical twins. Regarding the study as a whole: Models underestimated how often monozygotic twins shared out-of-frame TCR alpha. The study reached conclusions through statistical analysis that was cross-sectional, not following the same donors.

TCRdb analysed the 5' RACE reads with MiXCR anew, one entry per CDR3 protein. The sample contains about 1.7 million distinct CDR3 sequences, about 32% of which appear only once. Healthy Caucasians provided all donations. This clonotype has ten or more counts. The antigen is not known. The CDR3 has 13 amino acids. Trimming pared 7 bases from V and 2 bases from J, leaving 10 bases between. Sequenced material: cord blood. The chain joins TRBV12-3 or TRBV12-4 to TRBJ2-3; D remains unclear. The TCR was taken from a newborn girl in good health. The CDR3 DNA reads TGTGCCAGCATGGATAGATCCACAGATACGCAGTATTTT. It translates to CASMDRSTDTQYF.